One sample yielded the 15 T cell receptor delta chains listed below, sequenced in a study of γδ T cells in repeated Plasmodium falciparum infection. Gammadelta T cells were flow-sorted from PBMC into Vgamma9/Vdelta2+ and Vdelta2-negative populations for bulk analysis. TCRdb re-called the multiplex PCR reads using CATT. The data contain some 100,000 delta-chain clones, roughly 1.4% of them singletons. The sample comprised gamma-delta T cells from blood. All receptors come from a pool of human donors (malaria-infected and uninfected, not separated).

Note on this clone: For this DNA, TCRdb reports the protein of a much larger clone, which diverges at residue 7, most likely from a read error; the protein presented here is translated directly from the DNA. This CDR3 is CALGAFPYRAAYTDKLIF. CDR3 DNA sequence: TGTGCTCTTGGGGCCTTCCCCTACAGGGCTGCGTACACCGATAAACTCATCTTT. This chain connects TRDV1 to TRDJ1; weak D call: TRDD2 (6 bases). The J gene is absent in TCRdb and was assigned here via DNA matching to germline. Germline-derived CDR1 and CDR2 are TSWWSYY and QGS. The CDR3 spans 18 residues. The V end was cut by 4 bases, the J end by 0 bases, with 21 bases between.

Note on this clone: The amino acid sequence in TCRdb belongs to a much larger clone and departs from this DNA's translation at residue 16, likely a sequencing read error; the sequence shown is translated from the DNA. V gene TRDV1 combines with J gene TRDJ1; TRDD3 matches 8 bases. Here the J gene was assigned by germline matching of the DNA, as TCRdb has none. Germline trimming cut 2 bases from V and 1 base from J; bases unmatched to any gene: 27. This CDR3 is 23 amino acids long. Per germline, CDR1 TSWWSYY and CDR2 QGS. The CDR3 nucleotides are TGTGCTCTTGGGGAAAAATCGGCCCTTCCGAACTACTGGGGGCAAGGGTCCACCGATAAACTCATCTTT. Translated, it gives CALGEKSALPNYWGQGSTDKLIF.

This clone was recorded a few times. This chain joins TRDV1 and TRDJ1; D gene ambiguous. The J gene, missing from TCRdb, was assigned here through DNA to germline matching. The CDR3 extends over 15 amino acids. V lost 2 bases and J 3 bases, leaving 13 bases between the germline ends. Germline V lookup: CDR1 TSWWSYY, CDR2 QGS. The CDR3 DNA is TGTGCTCTTGGGGAAGGACGGGTATGGGCCGATAAACTCATCTTT. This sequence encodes CALGEGRVWADKLIF.

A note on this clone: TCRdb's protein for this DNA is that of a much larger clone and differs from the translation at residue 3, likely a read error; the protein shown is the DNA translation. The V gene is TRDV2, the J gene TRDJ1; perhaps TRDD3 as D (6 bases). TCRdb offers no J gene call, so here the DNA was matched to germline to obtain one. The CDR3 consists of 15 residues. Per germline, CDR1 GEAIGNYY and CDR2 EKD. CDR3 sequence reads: CAGDRVMGDTDKLIF. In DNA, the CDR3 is TGTGCCGGTGACCGCGTGATGGGGGACACCGATAAACTCATCTTT.

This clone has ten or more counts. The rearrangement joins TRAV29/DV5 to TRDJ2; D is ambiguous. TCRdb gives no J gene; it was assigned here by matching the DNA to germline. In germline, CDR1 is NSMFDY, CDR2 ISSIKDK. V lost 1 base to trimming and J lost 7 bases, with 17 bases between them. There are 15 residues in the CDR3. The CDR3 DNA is TGTGCAGCAAGCACAATTCGGTGGGCGGAAGCACAACTCTTCTTT. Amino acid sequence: CAASTIRWAEAQLFF. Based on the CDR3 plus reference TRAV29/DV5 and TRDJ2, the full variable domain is DQQVKQNSPSLSVQEGRISILNCDYTNSMFDYFLWYKKYPAEGPTFLISISSIKDKNEDGRFTVFLNKSAKHLSLHIVPSQPGDSAVYFCAASTIRWAEAQLFFGKGTQLIVEP.

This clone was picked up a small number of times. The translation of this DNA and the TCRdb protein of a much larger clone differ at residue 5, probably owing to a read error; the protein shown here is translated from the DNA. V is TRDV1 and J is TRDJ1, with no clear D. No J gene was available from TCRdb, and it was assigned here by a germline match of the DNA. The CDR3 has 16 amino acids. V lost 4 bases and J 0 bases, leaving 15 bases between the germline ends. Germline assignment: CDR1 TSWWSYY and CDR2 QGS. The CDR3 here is CALGGRGRTYTDKLIF. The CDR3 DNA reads TGTGCTCTTGGGGGACGGGGCCGAACCTACACCGATAAACTCATCTTT.

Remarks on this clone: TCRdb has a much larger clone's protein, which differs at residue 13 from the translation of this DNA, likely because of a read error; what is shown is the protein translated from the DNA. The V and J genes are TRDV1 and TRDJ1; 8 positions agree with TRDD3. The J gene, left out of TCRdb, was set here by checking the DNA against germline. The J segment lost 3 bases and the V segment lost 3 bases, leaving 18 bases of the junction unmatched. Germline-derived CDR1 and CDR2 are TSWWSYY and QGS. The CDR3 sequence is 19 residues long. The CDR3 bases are TGTGCTCTTGGGGAGCTGACTTCCTTCAGGGGGATATGCGCCGATAAACTCATCTTT. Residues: CALGELTSFRGICADKLIF.

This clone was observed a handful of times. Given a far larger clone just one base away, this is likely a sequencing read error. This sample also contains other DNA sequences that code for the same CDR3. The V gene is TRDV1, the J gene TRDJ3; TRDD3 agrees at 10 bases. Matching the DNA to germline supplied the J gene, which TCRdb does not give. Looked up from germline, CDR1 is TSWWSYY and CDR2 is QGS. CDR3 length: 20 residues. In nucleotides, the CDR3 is TGTGCTCTTGGGAAGGGAGTACTGGGGGATTACTCCTGGGACACTCGACAGATGTTTTTC. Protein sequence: CALGKGVLGDYSWDTRQMFF.

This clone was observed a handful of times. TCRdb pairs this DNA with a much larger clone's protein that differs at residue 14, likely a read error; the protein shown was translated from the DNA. For the CDR3, the DNA is TGTGCTCTTGGGGTACCTTCCTTGACAGTACTGGGGGACTTCACTTTGACAGCACAACTCTTCTTT. Residues: CALGVPSLTVLGDFTLTAQLFF. This sequence joins TRDV1 and TRDJ2; 9 nucleotides match TRDD3. Germline lookup yields CDR1 TSWWSYY and CDR2 QGS. Trimming cost V 4 bases and J 0 bases; bases outside gene matches: 21. The CDR3 is 22 amino acids.

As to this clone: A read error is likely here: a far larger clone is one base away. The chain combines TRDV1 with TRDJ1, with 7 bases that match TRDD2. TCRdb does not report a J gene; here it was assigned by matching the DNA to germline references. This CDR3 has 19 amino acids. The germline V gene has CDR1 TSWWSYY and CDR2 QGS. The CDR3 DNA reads TGTGCTCTTGGGGAACGTTCCTACGAATTGAGGGGGTACACCGACAAACTCATCTTT. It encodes CALGERSYELRGYTDKLIF.

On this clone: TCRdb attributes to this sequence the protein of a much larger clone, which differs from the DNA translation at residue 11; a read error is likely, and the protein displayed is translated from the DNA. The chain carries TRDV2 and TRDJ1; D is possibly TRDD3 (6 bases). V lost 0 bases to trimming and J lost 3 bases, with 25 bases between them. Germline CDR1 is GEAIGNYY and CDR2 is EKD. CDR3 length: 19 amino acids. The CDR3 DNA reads TGTGCCTGTGACACCGAAGTCGGATGGGGGCTCCGTGGTCCCGATAAACTCATCTTT. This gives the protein CACDTEVGWGLRGPDKLIF.

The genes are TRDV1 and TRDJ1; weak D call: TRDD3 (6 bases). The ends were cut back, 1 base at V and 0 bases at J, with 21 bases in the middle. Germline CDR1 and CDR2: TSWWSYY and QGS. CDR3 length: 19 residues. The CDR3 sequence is CALGERPTGDLLYTDKLIF. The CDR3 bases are TGTGCTCTTGGGGAACGTCCCACGGGGGACCTCCTTTACACCGATAAACTCATCTTT.

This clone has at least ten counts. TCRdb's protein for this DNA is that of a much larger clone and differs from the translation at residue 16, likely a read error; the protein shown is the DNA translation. CDR3 residues: CACDTVDKGTHTDKLTF. CDR3 nucleotides: TGTGCCTGTGACACCGTCGATAAAGGTACACACACCGATAAACTCACCTTT. The rearrangement links TRDV2 to TRDJ1; D not resolved. The germline CDR1 and CDR2 sequences are GEAIGNYY and EKD. The CDR3 runs 17 residues.

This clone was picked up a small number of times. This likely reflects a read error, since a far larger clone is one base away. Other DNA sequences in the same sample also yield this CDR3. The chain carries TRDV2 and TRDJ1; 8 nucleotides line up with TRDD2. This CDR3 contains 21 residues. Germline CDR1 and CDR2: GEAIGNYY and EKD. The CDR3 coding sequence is TGTGCCTGTGACACCGCGCGGACTTCCTACCATAGGTACTACTACACCGACAAACTCATCTTT. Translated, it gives CACDTARTSYHRYYYTDKLIF.

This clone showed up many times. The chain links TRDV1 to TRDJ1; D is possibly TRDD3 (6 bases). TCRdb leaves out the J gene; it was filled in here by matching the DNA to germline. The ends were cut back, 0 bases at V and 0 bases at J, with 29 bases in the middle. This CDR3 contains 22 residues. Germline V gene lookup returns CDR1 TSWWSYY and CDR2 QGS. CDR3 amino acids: CALGELVPALGPHRYYTDKLIF. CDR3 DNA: TGTGCTCTTGGGGAACTTGTTCCCGCCCTGGGGCCACATAGGTACTACACCGATAAACTCATCTTT.